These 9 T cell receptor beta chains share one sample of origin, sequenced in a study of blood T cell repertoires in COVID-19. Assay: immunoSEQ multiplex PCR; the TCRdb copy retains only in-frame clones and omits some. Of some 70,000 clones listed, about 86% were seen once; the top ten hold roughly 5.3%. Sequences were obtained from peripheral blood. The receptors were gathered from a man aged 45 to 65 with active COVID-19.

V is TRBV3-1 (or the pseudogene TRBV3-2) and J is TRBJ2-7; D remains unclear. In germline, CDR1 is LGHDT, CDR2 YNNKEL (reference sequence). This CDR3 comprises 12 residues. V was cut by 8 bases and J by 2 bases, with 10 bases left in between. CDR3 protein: CASGSGTYEQYF. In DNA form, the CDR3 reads TGTGCCAGCGGGTCAGGAACCTACGAGCAGTACTTC.

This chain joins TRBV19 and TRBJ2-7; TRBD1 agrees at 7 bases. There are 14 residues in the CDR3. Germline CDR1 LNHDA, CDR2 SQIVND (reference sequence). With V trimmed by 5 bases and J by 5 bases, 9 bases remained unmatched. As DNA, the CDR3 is TGTGCCAGTAGTCCGAGACAGGGTACCGACGAGCAGTACTTC. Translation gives CASSPRQGTDEQYF. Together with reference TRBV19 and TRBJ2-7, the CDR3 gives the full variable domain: DGGITQSPKYLFRKEGQNVTLSCEQNLNHDAMYWYRQDPGQGLRLIYYSQIVNDFQKGDIAEGYSVSREKKESFPLTVTSAQKNPTAFYLCASSPRQGTDEQYFGPGTRLTVT.

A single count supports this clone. Here the CDR3 reads CASSLGQGAGEQYF. CDR3 bases: TGTGCCAGCAGCTTGGGACAGGGGGCGGGGGAGCAGTACTTC. The chain links TRBV7-6 to TRBJ2-7, with 12 bases matching TRBD1. The J segment lost 7 bases and the V segment lost 3 bases, leaving 4 bases of the junction unmatched. The CDR3 length is 14 residues. Germline V CDR1 and CDR2: SGHVS, FNYEAQ.

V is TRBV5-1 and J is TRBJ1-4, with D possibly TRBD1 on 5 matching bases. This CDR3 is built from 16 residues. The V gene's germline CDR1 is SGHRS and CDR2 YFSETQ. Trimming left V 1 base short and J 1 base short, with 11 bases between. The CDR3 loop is CASSLTGVETNEKLFF. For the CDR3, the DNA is TGCGCCAGCAGCTTGACGGGGGTGGAAACTAATGAAAAACTGTTTTTT.

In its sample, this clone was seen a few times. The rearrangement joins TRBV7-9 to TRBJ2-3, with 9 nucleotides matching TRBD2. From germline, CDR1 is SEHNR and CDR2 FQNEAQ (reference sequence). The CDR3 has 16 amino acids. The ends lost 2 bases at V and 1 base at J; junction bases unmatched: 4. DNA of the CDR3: TGTGCCAGCAGCTTAAAGGCTAGCGGGGGCACAGATACGCAGTATTTT. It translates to CASSLKASGGTDTQYF. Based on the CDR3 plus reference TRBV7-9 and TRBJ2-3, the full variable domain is DTGVSQNPRHKITKRGQNVTFRCDPISEHNRLYWYRQTLGQGPEFLTYFQNEAQLEKSRLLSDRFSAERPKGSFSTLEIQRTEQGDSAMYLCASSLKASGGTDTQYFGPGTRLTVL.

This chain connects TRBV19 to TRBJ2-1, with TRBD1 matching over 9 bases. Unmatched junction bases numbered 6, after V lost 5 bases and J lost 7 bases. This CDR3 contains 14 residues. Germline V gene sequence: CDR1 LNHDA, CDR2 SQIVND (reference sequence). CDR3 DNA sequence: TGTGCCAGTAGTTTCCGGACAGGGGAAAATGAGCAGTTCTTC. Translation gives CASSFRTGENEQFF. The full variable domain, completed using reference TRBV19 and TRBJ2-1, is DGGITQSPKYLFRKEGQNVTLSCEQNLNHDAMYWYRQDPGQGLRLIYYSQIVNDFQKGDIAEGYSVSREKKESFPLTVTSAQKNPTAFYLCASSFRTGENEQFFGPGTRLTVL.

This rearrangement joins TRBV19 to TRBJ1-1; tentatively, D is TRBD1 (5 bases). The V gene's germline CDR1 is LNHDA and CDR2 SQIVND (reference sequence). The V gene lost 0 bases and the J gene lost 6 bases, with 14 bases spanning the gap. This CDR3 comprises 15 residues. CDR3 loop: CASSIDRLGGAEAFF. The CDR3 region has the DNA TGTGCCAGTAGTATAGATCGGTTGGGGGGAGCTGAAGCTTTCTTT.

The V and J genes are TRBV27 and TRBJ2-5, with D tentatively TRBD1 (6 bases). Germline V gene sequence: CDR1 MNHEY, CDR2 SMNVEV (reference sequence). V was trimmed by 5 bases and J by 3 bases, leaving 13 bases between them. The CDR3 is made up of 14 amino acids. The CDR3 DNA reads TGTGCCAGCAGTAGTACAGGGATGGAAGAGACCCAGTACTTC. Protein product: CASSSTGMEETQYF.

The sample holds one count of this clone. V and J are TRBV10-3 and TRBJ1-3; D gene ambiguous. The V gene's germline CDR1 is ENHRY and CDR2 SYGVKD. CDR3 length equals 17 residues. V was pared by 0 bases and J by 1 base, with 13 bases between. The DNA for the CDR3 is TGTGCCATCAGTGAGTCAGTTCGGGTCTCGTCTGGAAACACCATATATTTT. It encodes CAISESVRVSSGNTIYF.